The 8 T cell receptor beta chains below come from one sample, sequenced in a study of spatial heterogeneity in lung cancer. Time point of the sample: blood at routine non-recurrence follow-up after resection. Using its own MiXCR run on the 5' RACE reads, TCRdb lists one record per CDR3 protein. The repertoire holds fewer than 150,000 distinct CDR3 sequences, with approximately 10% as singletons. Sequences were derived from PBMCs, sampled at follow-up. Receptors originate from a female donor with early-stage non-small cell lung cancer.

This chain joins TRBV4-2 and TRBJ1-4, with D unclear. Between the trimmed V and J ends, which lost 0 bases and 0 bases, there was a span of 11 bases. The CDR3 spans 17 residues. Germline V gene data show CDR1 as LGHNA and CDR2 as YNFKEQ. CDR3 residues: CASSQDPGRTTNEKLFF. The DNA for the CDR3 is TGTGCCAGCAGCCAAGATCCGGGCCGCACAACTAATGAAAAACTGTTTTTT.

The chain carries TRBV9 and TRBJ2-3; the match to TRBD2 covers 12 bases. Germline-derived CDR1 and CDR2 are SGDLS and YYNGEE. The CDR3 runs 16 residues. The junction had 3 bases not matched to a gene; V was cut back by 4 bases and J by 0 bases. The CDR3 spells CASSRTSGASTDTQYF. The CDR3, as DNA: TGTGCCAGCAGCAGGACTAGCGGGGCTAGCACAGATACGCAGTATTTT. The full variable domain, completed using reference TRBV9 and TRBJ2-3, is DSGVTQTPKHLITATGQRVTLRCSPRSGDLSVYWYQQSLDQGLQFLIQYYNGEERAKGNILERFSAQQFPDLHSELNLSSLELGDSALYFCASSRTSGASTDTQYFGPGTRLTVL.

The V gene is TRBV7-2, the J gene TRBJ2-3; D is uncertain. Germline lookup yields CDR1 SGHTA and CDR2 FQGNSA. The CDR3 spans 16 residues. Trimming left V 3 bases short and J 1 base short, with 14 bases between. CDR3 loop: CASSFAFARGTDTQYF. The CDR3 nucleotides read TGTGCCAGCAGCTTCGCATTCGCAAGGGGCACAGATACGCAGTATTTT.

This clonotype has just a few counts. The V call is TRBV19, the J call TRBJ2-4; the D gene is possibly TRBD2 (5 bases). CDR1 and CDR2 (germline): LNHDA, SQIVND (reference sequence). The CDR3 has 15 residues. V lost 3 bases, J lost 4 bases, and 13 bases lay in between. Here the CDR3 reads CASSIDVLVKNIQYF. In nucleotides, the CDR3 is TGTGCCAGTAGTATTGACGTACTAGTAAAAAACATTCAGTACTTC.

About this clonotype itself: One end of the junction varies from germline; a read error may be responsible. The chain uses TRBV7-9 and TRBJ2-1; D is perhaps TRBD1 (6 bases). This CDR3 has 17 residues. Germline values: CDR1 SEHNR, CDR2 FQNEAQ (reference sequence). The CDR3 region has the DNA TGTGCCACCAGCCCCCCGCTTCGGGACAAACCCTACAATGAGCAGTTCTTC. This encodes CATSPPLRDKPYNEQFF.

This clonotype has ten or more counts. The V call is TRBV6-6, the J call TRBJ1-2; maybe TRBD1 (5 bases). Germline CDR1 and CDR2: MNHNY and SVGAGI (reference sequence). Trimming took off 8 bases at V and 0 bases at J, with 13 bases between the two ends. The CDR3 runs 14 residues. The CDR3 coding sequence is TGTGCCAGCCGCGGTGGGGGGGCTAACTATGGCTACACCTTC. Amino acids: CASRGGGANYGYTF.

The V and J genes are TRBV10-3 and TRBJ2-1; D is ambiguous. With 4 bases removed from V and 5 bases from J, the gap between germline ends came to 9 bases. Germline-derived CDR1 and CDR2 are ENHRY and SYGVKD. The CDR3 runs to 13 residues. The CDR3 coding sequence is TGTGCCATCAGTGTTAAGGGCGACAATGAGCAGTTCTTC. Its protein product is CAISVKGDNEQFF.

The chain joins TRBV11-2 to TRBJ2-2, with D perhaps TRBD1 or TRBD2 (5 bases each). The germline V gene encodes CDR1 SGHAT and CDR2 FQNNGV. This CDR3 region has 14 residues. The V and J ends lost 2 bases and 4 bases respectively, with 8 bases between them. The CDR3 DNA is TGTGCCAGCAGCTTAACCGGGGCCACCGGGGAGCTGTTTTTT. As protein: CASSLTGATGELFF.